Presented here are 6 T cell receptor beta chains from one specimen sequenced in a study of regulatory T cells in long-lasting Graves disease. Stated time point: persistent/refractory GD, antithyroid drugs over 5 years with positive TRAb. Following extraction of RNA from PBMCs, that RNA was used to make the TCR library. Library construction for TCR beta used iRepertoire HTBI primers and Arm-PCR of CDR3 regions. TCRdb reprocessed the multiplex PCR reads with MiXCR, giving one entry per CDR3 protein. Of around 510,000 distinct CDR3 sequences listed, less than 25% are singletons. The sample consisted of peripheral blood mononuclear cells (PBMCs), taken when the disease was refractory, from a patient treated with antithyroid drugs. The receptor set was obtained from a female donor with Graves disease.

Of note for this clonotype: This clone may be a read error of a much larger clone one base away. The chain combines TRBV6-1 with TRBJ1-1; D not resolved. Germline-derived CDR1 and CDR2 are MNHNS and SASEGT. This CDR3 has 14 amino acids. The germline V and J ends were trimmed by 5 bases and 3 bases, with 13 bases remaining between them. The CDR3: CASSHQIRDTEAFF. In DNA, the CDR3 is TGTGCCAGCAGTCACCAGATAAGAGACACTGAAGCTTTCTTT.

This clonotype was seen many times. The CDR3: CAISESSEGNQPQHF. CDR3 nucleotides: TGTGCCATCAGTGAGTCTAGTGAGGGGAATCAGCCCCAGCATTTT. The J gene is TRBJ1-5, the V gene TRBV10-3; D might be TRBD1 (5 bases). The CDR3 contains 15 residues. With 0 bases removed from V and 4 bases from J, the gap between germline ends came to 10 bases. Germline V gene data show CDR1 as ENHRY and CDR2 as SYGVKD.

The J gene is TRBJ1-2, the V gene TRBV4-1; 12 nucleotides align to TRBD1. Losses at the gene ends were 2 bases for V and 6 bases for J; bases not matched to a gene: 16. The germline CDR1 and CDR2 sequences are MGHRA and YSYEKL. The CDR3 totals 19 residues. CDR3 sequence reads: CASSQPPGDRGRIRHGYTF. The CDR3 DNA reads TGCGCCAGCAGCCAACCCCCGGGGGACAGGGGGCGTATACGCCATGGCTACACCTTC.

This clonotype was seen at least ten times. V usage is TRBV28 and J usage is TRBJ2-7; TRBD1 matches 9 bases. The V gene end was trimmed by 6 bases and the J gene end by 3 bases; junction bases not matched to a gene: 3. CDR1 and CDR2 from the germline V gene are MDHEN and SYDVKM. This CDR3 spans 13 amino acids. CDR3 in amino acids: CASRDRGIYEQYF. CDR3 bases: TGTGCCAGCAGAGACAGGGGGATCTACGAGCAGTACTTC.

Many counts were recorded for this clonotype. The chain employs TRBV2 and TRBJ2-7; 8 bases align to TRBD2. Germline assignment: CDR1 SNHLY and CDR2 FYNNEI. The CDR3 sequence is 13 residues long. The junction had 7 bases not matched to a gene; V was cut back by 5 bases and J by 7 bases. CDR3 protein: CASSPGGPWEQYF. The CDR3 region has the DNA TGTGCCAGCAGTCCGGGAGGGCCCTGGGAGCAGTACTTC.

CDR3 coding DNA: TGCGCCAGCAGCTTGGAGGGCTTCTACGAGCAGTACTTC. This codes for CASSLEGFYEQYF. The gene calls are TRBV5-1 and TRBJ2-7; D not certain. Between the trimmed V and J ends, which lost 0 bases and 3 bases, there was a span of 7 bases. The germline V gene encodes CDR1 SGHRS and CDR2 YFSETQ. There are 13 residues in the CDR3.